Listed below are T cell receptor beta chains from one sample, sequenced in a study of human T cells and chemical hapten exposure. TCRdb ran MiXCR on the RACE reads and lists one entry per CDR3 protein. The sample has about 170,000 distinct CDR3 sequences; 25% to 35% are singletons. The source was whole blood, collected in connection with sensitization to the hapten diphenylcyclopropenone (DPC). Receptor source: a woman aged 18-29 years with alopecia areata. Some clones in this sample may be carry-over from other donors' samples. Both conserved end residues are part of each CDR3. Each record gives: clone size, J gene, V gene, D gene, CDR3 protein, CDR3 DNA. A D gene is named only where the DNA matches it firmly. Clone size is shown for a subset of rows, as once, few, many or a class of expanded clone.

>-|TRBJ1-2|TRBV10-3|-
CAISRDTEILNYGYTF
TGTGCCATCAGCCGGGACACAGAAATTTTAAACTATGGCTACACCTTC
>-|TRBJ1-5|TRBV4-1|-
CASSQGVDRNQPQHF
TGCGCCAGCAGCCAAGGGGTCGACAGAAATCAGCCCCAGCATTTT
>-|TRBJ2-5|TRBV7-3|TRBD2
CASSRTGEGETQYF
TGTGCCAGCAGCCGCACGGGGGAGGGTGAGACCCAGTACTTC
>few|TRBJ2-3|TRBV5-6|TRBD1
CASSRDRGADTQYF
TGTGCCAGCAGCCGGGACAGGGGGGCAGATACGCAGTATTTT
>few|TRBJ1-6|TRBV14|-
CASSHGTGRTLGSPLHF
TGTGCCAGCAGCCATGGAACTGGACGGACCCTCGGGTCACCCCTCCACTTT
>-|TRBJ1-2|TRBV27|TRBD1
CASSPLRGTVIYGYTF
TGTGCCAGCAGCCCCCTCCGCGGGACAGTCATCTATGGCTACACCTTC
>many|TRBJ2-1|TRBV6-2/TRBV6-3|-
CASSSAPEQFF
TGTGCCAGCAGTAGCGCGCCAGAGCAGTTCTTC
>few|TRBJ2-5|TRBV10-3|-
CAISDPRGVTETQYF
TGTGCCATCAGTGATCCCCGAGGGGTTACGGAGACCCAGTACTTC
>-|TRBJ2-2|TRBV6-6|-
CASGIRGTGELFF
TGTGCCAGCGGGATAAGGGGCACCGGGGAGCTGTTTTTT
>-|TRBJ2-1|TRBV29-1|-
CSVEGGVGYNEQFF
TGCAGCGTTGAAGGGGGAGTCGGATATAATGAGCAGTTCTTC
>few|TRBJ1-1|TRBV29-1|-
CSAERQMNTEAFF
TGCAGCGCCGAACGGCAGATGAACACTGAAGCTTTCTTT
>-|TRBJ2-7|TRBV7-8|-
CASSLAARGVHEQYF
TGTGCCAGCAGCTTAGCCGCTCGCGGGGTGCACGAGCAGTACTTC
>-|TRBJ2-7|TRBV6-2/TRBV6-3|-
CASTGTPYEQYF
TGTGCCAGCACCGGGACACCCTACGAGCAGTACTTC
>-|TRBJ2-7|TRBV7-9|-
CASSSYGGTENYEQYF
TGTGCCAGCAGCTCTTATGGGGGGACAGAAAACTACGAGCAGTACTTC
>few|TRBJ1-1|TRBV2|-
CASSGLGTAEAFF
TGTGCCAGCAGTGGGCTGGGGACGGCTGAAGCTTTCTTT
>-|TRBJ2-5|TRBV7-2|TRBD2
CASSLGGRGETQYF
TGTGCCAGCAGCTTAGGCGGGAGGGGCGAGACCCAGTACTTC
>few|TRBJ2-1|TRBV7-9|-
CASSLLGGGSVSYNEQFF
TGTGCCAGCAGCTTATTGGGGGGCGGGAGCGTCTCCTACAATGAGCAGTTCTTC
>few|TRBJ2-3|TRBV20-1|-
CSANRADTQYF
TGCAGTGCAAACAGGGCAGATACGCAGTATTTT